One and the same sample provided the 32 T cell receptor beta chains below, sequenced in a study of siplizumab effects on memory and regulatory T cells. The method was immunoSEQ multiplex PCR; TCRdb's version includes in-frame clones alone and lacks a portion of them. The data contain under 150,000 clones, around 94% of them singletons. The sequenced sample consisted of non-Treg CD4+ T cells sorted from blood. These receptors were collected from a human donor in good health.

This chain joins TRBV6-5 and TRBJ1-1; D ambiguous. This CDR3 is 13 amino acids long. The germline V gene encodes CDR1 MNHEY and CDR2 SVGAGI. V lost 7 bases and J 1 base, leaving 10 bases between the germline ends. CDR3 residues: CASIRSKNTEAFF. Written as DNA, the CDR3 is TGTGCCAGCATTAGAAGTAAGAACACTGAAGCTTTCTTT.

V usage is TRBV10-3 and J usage is TRBJ1-3, with D perhaps TRBD1 (6 bases). Trimming removed 6 bases at V and 3 bases at J, with 12 bases between. The CDR3 has 14 residues. Germline V gives CDR1 ENHRY, CDR2 SYGVKD. The CDR3 loop is CAIRYRVDGNTIYF. The CDR3, as DNA: TGTGCCATCAGATACAGGGTGGATGGAAACACCATATATTTT.

The chain carries TRBV7-9 and TRBJ2-3, with 10 positions matching TRBD2. Germline CDR1 SEHNR, CDR2 FQNEAQ (reference sequence). V lost 2 bases and J lost 2; bases outside the gene matches: 4. The CDR3 is made up of 16 amino acids. The CDR3 DNA reads TGTGCCAGCAGCTTATTAGCGGGGGGTTTCACAGATACGCAGTATTTT. Its translation: CASSLLAGGFTDTQYF. Combining the CDR3 with reference TRBV7-9 and TRBJ2-3 gives the whole variable domain DTGVSQNPRHKITKRGQNVTFRCDPISEHNRLYWYRQTLGQGPEFLTYFQNEAQLEKSRLLSDRFSAERPKGSFSTLEIQRTEQGDSAMYLCASSLLAGGFTDTQYFGPGTRLTVL.

V and J are TRBV19 and TRBJ2-7; a weak D match, TRBD2 (6 bases). The CDR3 runs 13 residues. The germline V and J ends were trimmed by 3 bases and 6 bases, with 12 bases remaining between them. Looked up from germline, CDR1 is LNHDA and CDR2 is SQIVND (reference sequence). The CDR3 nucleotides read TGTGCCAGTAGTATCGACCGGGGGTCCGAGCAGTACTTC. This gives the protein CASSIDRGSEQYF. Supplemented by reference TRBV19 and TRBJ2-7, the full variable domain reads DGGITQSPKYLFRKEGQNVTLSCEQNLNHDAMYWYRQDPGQGLRLIYYSQIVNDFQKGDIAEGYSVSREKKESFPLTVTSAQKNPTAFYLCASSIDRGSEQYFGPGTRLTVT.

The chain combines TRBV20-1 with TRBJ2-3, with D tentatively TRBD2 (5 bases). This CDR3 has 11 residues. V was trimmed by 4 bases and J by 6 bases, leaving 8 bases between them. Germline CDR1 is DFQATT and CDR2 is SNEGSKA (reference sequence). The CDR3 region is CSAKRGDTQYF. The CDR3 coding sequence is TGCAGTGCTAAGAGAGGGGATACGCAGTATTTT.

The chain combines TRBV6-5 with TRBJ1-5, with D possibly being TRBD1 (5 bases). This CDR3 has 14 residues. Germline V gene data show CDR1 as MNHEY and CDR2 as SVGAGI. V lost 6 bases to trimming and J lost 2 bases, with 11 bases between them. DNA of the CDR3: TGTGCCAGCAGCCGGGGGGTTGGCAATCAGCCCCAGCATTTT. Amino acids: CASSRGVGNQPQHF.

V gene TRBV6-5 combines with J gene TRBJ2-3, with 7 bases matching TRBD2. There are 15 residues in the CDR3. V lost 7 bases, J lost 1 base, and 8 bases stayed unmatched. The V gene's germline CDR1 is MNHEY and CDR2 SVGAGI. CDR3: CASKRDYLGTDTQYF. For the CDR3, the DNA is TGTGCCAGCAAACGGGACTACCTAGGCACAGATACGCAGTATTTT.

The chain has TRBV2 and TRBJ1-5; maybe TRBD1 (5 bases). Germline V CDR1 and CDR2: SNHLY, FYNNEI. V was cut by 6 bases and J by 3 bases, with 15 bases left in between. CDR3 length: 15 residues. CDR3 nucleotides: TGTGCCAGCAGGCCGGGGTCAGGGATCAATCAGCCCCAGCATTTT. This translates into CASRPGSGINQPQHF.

The chain is built from TRBV12-5 and TRBJ1-5; D possibly corresponds to TRBD1 (6 bases). Germline V gives CDR1 LGHNT, CDR2 FRNRAP. The length of the CDR3 is 15 residues. Trimming shortened V by 5 bases and J by 4 bases, and 15 bases separated the two germline ends. CDR3 amino acids: CASGPWGGGNQPQHF. The CDR3 region has the DNA TGTGCTAGTGGTCCCTGGGGGGGCGGAAATCAGCCCCAGCATTTT.

The rearrangement joins TRBV7-2 to TRBJ2-1; 7 nucleotides align to TRBD1. The CDR3 covers 14 residues. Germline-derived CDR1 and CDR2 are SGHTA and FQGNSA. V shed 5 bases, J shed 2 bases, and the junction held 3 bases outside the gene matches. CDR3 residues: CASSLRGPYNEQFF. DNA of the CDR3: TGTGCCAGCAGCCTTAGGGGGCCCTACAATGAGCAGTTCTTC. Variable domain in full (rest from reference TRBV7-2 and TRBJ2-1): GAGVSQSPSNKVTEKGKDVELRCDPISGHTALYWYRQSLGQGLEFLIYFQGNSAPDKSGLPSDRFSAERTGGSVSTLTIQRTQQEDSAVYLCASSLRGPYNEQFFGPGTRLTVL.

This chain connects TRBV5-1 to TRBJ2-7; no definite D call. V was cut by 1 base and J by 0 bases, with 23 bases left in between. Per the germline V gene, CDR1 is SGHRS and CDR2 is YFSETQ. This CDR3 has 19 amino acids. The CDR3 spells CASSLLATSLFGPSYEQYF. In nucleotides, the CDR3 is TGCGCCAGCAGCTTGTTGGCAACTTCCTTGTTCGGTCCCTCCTACGAGCAGTACTTC.

V and J are TRBV6-6 and TRBJ1-2; no definite D call. CDR1 and CDR2 from the germline V gene are MNHNY and SVGAGI (reference sequence). The germline V and J ends were trimmed by 6 bases and 5 bases, with 16 bases remaining between them. The CDR3 runs 14 residues. CDR3 coding DNA: TGTGCCAGCAGATACCCAAGGCCGAGGTATGGCTACACCTTC. It codes for CASRYPRPRYGYTF.

The genes are TRBV6-5 and TRBJ1-2, with D hard to call. This CDR3 has 14 amino acids. V dropped 6 bases and J dropped 0 bases, with 11 bases sitting between them. Germline V gene lookup returns CDR1 MNHEY and CDR2 SVGAGI. The CDR3 loop reads CASRYQDSNYGYTF. CDR3 nucleotide sequence: TGTGCCAGCAGATATCAGGATTCTAACTATGGCTACACCTTC.

The CDR3 DNA is TGTGCCTGGAGTCAAGGGGCTTCGGGCATTCAGTACTTC. The encoded protein is CAWSQGASGIQYF. This sequence joins TRBV30 and TRBJ2-4; possibly TRBD1 for D (5 bases). This CDR3 spans 13 amino acids. V was cut by 2 bases and J by 9 bases, with 14 bases left in between. Germline V gives CDR1 GTSNPN, CDR2 SVGIG (reference sequence). Based on the CDR3 plus reference TRBV30 and TRBJ2-4, the full variable domain is SQTIHQWPATLVQPVGSPLSLECTVEGTSNPNLYWYRQAAGRGLQLLFYSVGIGQISSEVPQNLSASRPQDRQFILSSKKLLLSDSGFYLCAWSQGASGIQYFGAGTRLSVL.

The chain combines TRBV5-4 with TRBJ2-3; D unresolved. The length of the CDR3 is 14 residues. CDR1 SGHNT and CDR2 YYREEE come from the germline V gene (reference sequence). V was trimmed by 0 bases and J by 0 bases, leaving 5 bases between them. The CDR3 protein is CASSLDSSTDTQYF. Written as DNA, the CDR3 is TGTGCCAGCAGCTTGGACAGCAGCACAGATACGCAGTATTTT.

The chain carries TRBV27 and TRBJ2-1; 9 nucleotides align to TRBD2. The V segment lost 2 bases and the J segment 6 bases; nucleotides outside the gene matches: 20. The CDR3 runs to 20 residues. The V gene's germline CDR1 is MNHEY and CDR2 SMNVEV (reference sequence). The CDR3 spells CASSLRSQGFRLAETNEQFF. The CDR3 bases are TGTGCCAGCAGTTTAAGGTCCCAAGGTTTCCGACTAGCGGAAACCAATGAGCAGTTCTTC.

J is TRBJ1-2 and V is TRBV18; 10 positions match TRBD1. Germline values: CDR1 KGHSH, CDR2 LQKENI. CDR3 size: 14 residues. J lost 7 bases, V lost 6 bases, and 8 bases had no gene match. The CDR3 nucleotides read TGTGCCAGCTCCCCCGGACAGGGGGGATCTGGCTACACCTTC. Its translation is CASSPGQGGSGYTF.

CDR3 residues: CASEPTGRQETQYF. DNA of the CDR3: TGCGCCAGCGAACCGACAGGACGACAAGAGACCCAGTACTTC. The rearrangement uses TRBV5-1 and TRBJ2-5; a possible D gene is TRBD1 (6 bases). Between the trimmed V and J ends, which lost 7 bases and 2 bases, there was a span of 15 bases. Germline CDR1 and CDR2: SGHRS and YFSETQ. The CDR3 runs 14 residues.

This clone was observed a single time. The V call is TRBV15, the J call TRBJ1-2; perhaps TRBD1 as D (6 bases). Between the trimmed V and J ends, which lost 1 base and 3 bases, there was a span of 9 bases. The CDR3 is 14 amino acids. Germline V gene data show CDR1 as LNHNV and CDR2 as YYDKDF (reference sequence). CDR3 DNA sequence: TGTGCCACCAGCAGAGCAAGGACAGACTATGGCTACACCTTC. Translation: CATSRARTDYGYTF.

This clone came up once. The chain couples TRBV9 to TRBJ1-2; D is unclear. Germline CDR1 is SGDLS and CDR2 is YYNGEE. This CDR3 has 13 amino acids. Between the trimmed V and J ends, which lost 0 bases and 8 bases, there was a span of 11 bases. Here the CDR3 DNA reads TGTGCCAGCAGCGTAGTTGAGGGAGGCGGCTACACCTTC. Translated: CASSVVEGGGYTF. Full variable domain (missing parts from reference TRBV9 and TRBJ1-2): DSGVTQTPKHLITATGQRVTLRCSPRSGDLSVYWYQQSLDQGLQFLIQYYNGEERAKGNILERFSAQQFPDLHSELNLSSLELGDSALYFCASSVVEGGGYTFGSGTRLTVV.

The V call is TRBV12-5, the J call TRBJ2-3, with 10 positions matching TRBD2. With V trimmed by 3 bases and J by 1 base, 7 bases remained unmatched. This CDR3 comprises 17 residues. Germline CDR1 is LGHNT and CDR2 is FRNRAP. This chain's CDR3 is CASGFFLAGAGTDTQYF. DNA of the CDR3: TGTGCTAGTGGTTTCTTCCTAGCGGGAGCGGGCACAGATACGCAGTATTTT.

The chain joins TRBV4-1 to TRBJ1-5; TRBD1 might be the D (5 bases). CDR3 length: 15 residues. V was pared by 1 base and J by 1 base, with 8 bases between. The V gene's germline CDR1 is MGHRA and CDR2 YSYEKL. This CDR3 reads CASSQAGDSNQPQHF. The CDR3 DNA reads TGCGCCAGCAGCCAAGCCGGGGACAGCAATCAGCCCCAGCATTTT.

The chain links TRBV11-2 to TRBJ2-2; maybe TRBD1 (6 bases). This CDR3 has 16 amino acids. CDR1 and CDR2 (germline): SGHAT, FQNNGV. V shed 4 bases and J shed 2 bases, with 14 bases lying between them. The CDR3 region has the DNA TGTGCCAGCAGCTCCCCGACAGGAGCTAACACCGGGGAGCTGTTTTTT. This codes for CASSSPTGANTGELFF.

The chain employs TRBV21-1 and TRBJ1-1; TRBD1 reflects the table's D call only, with no check against the DNA. TRBV21-1 is marked as a pseudogene. This CDR3 region has 18 residues. The chain's CDR3 is CASSKGLGRTVKNTEAFF. The CDR3 nucleotides read TGTGCCAGCAGCAAAGGTCTCGGCCGGACAGTAAAGAACACTGAAGCTTTCTTT.

The chain joins TRBV6-6 to TRBJ2-6; D gene unclear. This CDR3 has 15 residues. Per the germline V gene, CDR1 is MNHNY and CDR2 is SVGAGI (reference sequence). The ends were cut back, 6 bases at V and 0 bases at J, with 9 bases in the middle. The CDR3 bases are TGTGCCAGCAGACACGAAAGCTCTGGGGCCAACGTCCTGACTTTC. Protein product: CASRHESSGANVLTF.

The CDR3 region is CASSLSGDRPTEAFF. The CDR3 DNA is TGTGCCAGCAGTTTATCAGGAGACAGGCCAACTGAAGCTTTCTTT. The gene calls are TRBV27 and TRBJ1-1; D perhaps matches TRBD1 (6 bases). Trimming left V 0 bases short and J 5 bases short, with 13 bases between. The CDR3 is 15 amino acids. From germline, CDR1 is MNHEY and CDR2 SMNVEV (reference sequence).

V and J are TRBV19 and TRBJ1-5; maybe TRBD1 (5 bases). CDR1 and CDR2 (germline): LNHDA, SQIVND (reference sequence). V gave up 2 bases and J gave up 5 bases, with 10 bases separating them. The CDR3 loop spans 14 amino acids. This chain's CDR3 is CASSIKTADQPQHF. CDR3 DNA sequence: TGTGCCAGTAGTATAAAGACAGCAGATCAGCCCCAGCATTTT.

The chain couples TRBV15 to TRBJ2-5; D call uncertain. Germline CDR1 LNHNV, CDR2 YYDKDF (reference sequence). V was pared by 2 bases and J by 3 bases, with 7 bases between. The CDR3 runs 13 residues. CDR3 protein: CATSRSQEETQYF. For the CDR3, the DNA is TGTGCCACCAGCAGATCGCAGGAAGAGACCCAGTACTTC.

The V gene is TRBV27, the J gene TRBJ1-6; a possible D gene is TRBD1 (5 bases). Trimming cost V 5 bases and J 0 bases, with 11 bases left between them. Germline V lookup: CDR1 MNHEY, CDR2 SMNVEV (reference sequence). CDR3 length: 16 residues. CDR3 bases: TGTGCCAGCAGTCGACAGACTAGCTCCTATAATTCACCCCTCCACTTT. Residues: CASSRQTSSYNSPLHF.

The V gene is TRBV6-4, the J gene TRBJ2-1; D not resolved. There are 15 residues in the CDR3. The germline CDR1 and CDR2 sequences are MRHNA and SNTAGT. The V end was cut by 4 bases, the J end by 0 bases, with 10 bases between. The CDR3 DNA reads TGTGCCAGCAGTGCGGAGACTCGCTCCTACAATGAGCAGTTCTTC. The encoded protein is CASSAETRSYNEQFF.

V usage is TRBV5-6 and J usage is TRBJ2-2; TRBD1 is a possible D gene (5 bases). Per germline, CDR1 SGHDT and CDR2 YYEEEE. V was clipped by 4 bases and J by 1 base, with 11 bases between them. The CDR3 is 15 amino acids. CDR3 sequence reads: CASSHATGNTGELFF. CDR3 sequence (DNA): TGTGCCAGCAGCCACGCCACAGGGAACACCGGGGAGCTGTTTTTT.

This rearrangement joins TRBV2 to TRBJ1-2, with TRBD1 matching over 7 bases. The germline gives CDR1 SNHLY, CDR2 FYNNEI. The CDR3 is made up of 13 amino acids. With 5 bases clipped from V and 4 bases from J, the junction kept 4 bases outside the gene matches. CDR3 residues: CASSRDRSYGYTF. CDR3 nucleotide sequence: TGTGCCAGCAGTCGGGACAGATCCTATGGCTACACCTTC.